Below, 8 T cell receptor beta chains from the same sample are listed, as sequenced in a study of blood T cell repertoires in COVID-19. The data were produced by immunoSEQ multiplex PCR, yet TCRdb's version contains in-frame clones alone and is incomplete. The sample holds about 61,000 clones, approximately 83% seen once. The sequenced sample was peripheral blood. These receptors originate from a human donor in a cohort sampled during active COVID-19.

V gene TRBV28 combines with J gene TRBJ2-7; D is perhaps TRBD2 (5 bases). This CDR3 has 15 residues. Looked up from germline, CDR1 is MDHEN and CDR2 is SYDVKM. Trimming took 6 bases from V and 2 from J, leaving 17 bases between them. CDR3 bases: TGTGCCAGCAGGTATGAAAATCGGGGAACCTACGAGCAGTACTTC. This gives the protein CASRYENRGTYEQYF.

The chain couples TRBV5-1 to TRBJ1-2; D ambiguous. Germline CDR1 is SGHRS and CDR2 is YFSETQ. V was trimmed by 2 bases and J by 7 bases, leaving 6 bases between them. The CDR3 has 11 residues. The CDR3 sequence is CASSFRGGYTF. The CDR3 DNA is TGCGCCAGCAGCTTCCGCGGTGGCTACACCTTC.

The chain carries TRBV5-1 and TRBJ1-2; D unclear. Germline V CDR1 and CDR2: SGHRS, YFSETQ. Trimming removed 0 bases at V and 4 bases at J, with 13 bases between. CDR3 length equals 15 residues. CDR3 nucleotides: TGCGCCAGCAGCTTGGCCGCGGCTAGCCTCTATGGCTACACCTTC. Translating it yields CASSLAAASLYGYTF.

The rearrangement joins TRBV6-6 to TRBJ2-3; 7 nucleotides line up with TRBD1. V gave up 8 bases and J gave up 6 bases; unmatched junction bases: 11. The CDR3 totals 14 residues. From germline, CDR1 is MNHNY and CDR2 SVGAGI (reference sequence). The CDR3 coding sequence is TGTGCCAGCGGGGACAGCAAAGTCGTGGATACGCAGTATTTT. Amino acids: CASGDSKVVDTQYF.

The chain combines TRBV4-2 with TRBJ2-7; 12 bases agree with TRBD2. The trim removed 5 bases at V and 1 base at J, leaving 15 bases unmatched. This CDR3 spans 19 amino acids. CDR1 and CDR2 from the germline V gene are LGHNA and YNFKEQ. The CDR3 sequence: CASSKATSGSGLGSYEQYF. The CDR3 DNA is TGTGCCAGCAGCAAGGCGACTAGCGGGAGCGGGCTCGGGTCCTACGAGCAGTACTTC.

CDR3 region: CASSQGSGQGNDEQYF. CDR3 nucleotides: TGTGCCAGCAGCCAAGGCTCTGGACAGGGCAACGACGAGCAGTACTTC. V is TRBV4-2 and J is TRBJ2-7; 8 nucleotides agree with TRBD1. The CDR3 is 16 amino acids. The ends lost 1 base at V and 5 bases at J; junction bases unmatched: 10. From germline, CDR1 is LGHNA and CDR2 YNFKEQ.

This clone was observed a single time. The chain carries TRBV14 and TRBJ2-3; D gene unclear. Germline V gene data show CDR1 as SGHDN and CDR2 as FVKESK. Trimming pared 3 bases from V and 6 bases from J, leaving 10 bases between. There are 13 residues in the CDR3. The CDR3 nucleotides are TGTGCCAGCAGCCAGTCTCACGGGGATACGCAGTATTTT. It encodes CASSQSHGDTQYF.

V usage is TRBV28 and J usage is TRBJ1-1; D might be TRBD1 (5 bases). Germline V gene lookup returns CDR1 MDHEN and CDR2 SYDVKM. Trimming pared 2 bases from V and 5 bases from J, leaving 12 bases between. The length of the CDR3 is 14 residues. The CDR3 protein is CASSLPARGTEAFF. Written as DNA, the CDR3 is TGTGCCAGCAGTTTACCGGCGCGGGGGACTGAAGCTTTCTTT.